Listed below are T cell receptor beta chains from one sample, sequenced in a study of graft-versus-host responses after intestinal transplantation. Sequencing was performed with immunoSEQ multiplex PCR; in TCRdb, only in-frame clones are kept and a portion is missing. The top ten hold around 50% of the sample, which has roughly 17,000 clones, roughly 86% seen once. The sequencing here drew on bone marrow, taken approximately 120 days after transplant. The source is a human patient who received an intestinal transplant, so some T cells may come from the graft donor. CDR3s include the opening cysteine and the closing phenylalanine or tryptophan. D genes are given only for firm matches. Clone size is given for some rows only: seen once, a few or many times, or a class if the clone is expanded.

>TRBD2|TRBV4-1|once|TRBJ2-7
CASSQVQRETYEQYF
TGCGCCAGCAGCCAAGTACAGCGGGAGACGTACGAGCAGTACTTC
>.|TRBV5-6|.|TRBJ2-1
CASSLGQLNEQFF
TGTGCCAGCAGCTTGGGCCAGCTCAATGAGCAGTTCTTC
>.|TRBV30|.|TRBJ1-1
CAWSRQGGTEAFF
TGTGCCTGGAGCAGGCAGGGAGGCACTGAAGCTTTCTTT
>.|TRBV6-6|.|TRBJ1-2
CASSSPPRRYGYTF
TGTGCCAGCAGTTCCCCGCCCCGACGCTATGGCTACACCTTC
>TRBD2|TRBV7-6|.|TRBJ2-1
CASSLRTSGNNEQFF
TGTGCCAGCAGCTTAAGGACTAGCGGTAACAATGAGCAGTTCTTC
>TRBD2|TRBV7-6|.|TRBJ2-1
CASSLRTSVNNEQFF
TGTGCCAGCAGCCTCCGGACTAGCGTAAACAATGAGCAGTTCTTC
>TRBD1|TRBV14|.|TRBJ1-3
CASSHMGQGASGNTIYF
TGTGCCAGCAGCCATATGGGACAGGGGGCATCAGGAAACACCATATATTTT
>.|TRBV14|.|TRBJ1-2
CASSLRTYGYTF
TGTGCCAGCAGCCTAAGGACGTATGGCTACACCTTC
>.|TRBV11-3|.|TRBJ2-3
CASSFVMVSTDTQYF
TGTGCCAGCAGCTTCGTTATGGTTAGCACAGATACGCAGTATTTT
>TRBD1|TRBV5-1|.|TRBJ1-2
CASSPGQGTGYTF
TGCGCCAGCAGCCCGGGACAGGGGACTGGCTACACCTTC
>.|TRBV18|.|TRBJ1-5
CASSSATFGPQHF
TGTGCCAGCTCATCCGCCACGTTTGGGCCCCAGCATTTT
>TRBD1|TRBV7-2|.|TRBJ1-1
CASSRDRGTEAFF
TGTGCCAGCAGCCGGGACAGGGGAACTGAAGCTTTCTTT
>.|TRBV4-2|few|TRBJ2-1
CASSQISVDEQFF
TGTGCCAGCAGCCAAATAAGCGTGGATGAGCAGTTCTTC
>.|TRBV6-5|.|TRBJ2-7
CASSALLGDATEQYF
TGTGCCAGCAGTGCTTTACTAGGTGACGCGACAGAGCAGTACTTC
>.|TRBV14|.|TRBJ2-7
CASSQEGTPIYEQYF
TGTGCCAGCAGCCAAGAAGGGACACCAATCTACGAGCAGTACTTC
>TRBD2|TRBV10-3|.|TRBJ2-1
CAISGPEREPDNEQFF
TGTGCCATCAGTGGCCCGGAGCGGGAGCCGGATAATGAGCAGTTCTTC
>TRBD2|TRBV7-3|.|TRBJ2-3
CASSLRGSNPDTQYF
TGTGCCAGCAGCTTACGCGGGAGCAACCCAGATACGCAGTATTTT
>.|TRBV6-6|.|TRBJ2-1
CASSYSDNEQFF
TGTGCCAGCAGTTACTCCGACAATGAGCAGTTCTTC
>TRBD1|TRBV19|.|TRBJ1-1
CASHSLRTGAEAFF
TGTGCCAGCCATTCCCTCCGGACAGGGGCGGAAGCTTTCTTT
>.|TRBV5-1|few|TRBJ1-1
CASSLVVGGTEAFF
TGCGCCAGCAGCTTGGTGGTGGGGGGGACTGAAGCTTTCTTT
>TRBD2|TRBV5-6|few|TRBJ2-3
CASSRPLAGGGDTQYF
TGTGCCAGCAGCCGCCCACTAGCGGGAGGTGGAGATACGCAGTATTTT
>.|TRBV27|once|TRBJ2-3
CASSLAGSYTDTQYF
TGTGCCAGCAGTTTAGCGGGATCGTATACAGATACGCAGTATTTT
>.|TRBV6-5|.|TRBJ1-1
CASSYSVSGTEAFF
TGTGCCAGCAGTTACTCGGTCTCGGGAACTGAAGCTTTCTTT
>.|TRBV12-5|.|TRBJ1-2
CASGYGQPGYGYTF
TGTGCTAGTGGTTACGGACAGCCCGGATATGGCTACACCTTC
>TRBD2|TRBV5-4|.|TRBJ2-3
CASSIYSGGATDTQYF
TGTGCCAGCAGCATATATAGCGGGGGGGCCACAGATACGCAGTATTTT
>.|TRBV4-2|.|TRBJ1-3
CASSQASGNTIYF
TGTGCCAGCAGCCAAGCGTCTGGAAACACCATATATTTT
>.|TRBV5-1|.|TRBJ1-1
CASSPSRLQNTEAFF
TGCGCCAGCAGCCCCTCGCGGCTCCAGAACACTGAAGCTTTCTTT
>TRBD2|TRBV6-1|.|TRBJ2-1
CASSHRTSGTGEQFF
TGTGCCAGCAGCCATCGGACTAGCGGGACGGGTGAGCAGTTCTTC
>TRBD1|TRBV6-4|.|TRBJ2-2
CASSEGTGNTGELFF
TGTGCCAGCAGTGAAGGGACAGGGAACACCGGGGAGCTGTTTTTT
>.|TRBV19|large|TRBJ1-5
CASSITGTWGQPQHF
TGTGCCAGTAGTATTACCGGGACTTGGGGTCAGCCCCAGCATTTT
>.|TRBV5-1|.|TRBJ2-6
CASSAVGHSGANVLTF
TGCGCCAGCAGCGCGGTCGGCCACTCTGGGGCCAACGTCCTGACTTTC
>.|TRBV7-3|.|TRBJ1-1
CASSLKGGTEAFF
TGTGCCAGCAGCTTAAAGGGCGGAACTGAAGCTTTCTTT
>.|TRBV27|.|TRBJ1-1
CASSLSRGDTEAFF
TGTGCCAGCAGTTTATCTCGGGGTGACACTGAAGCTTTCTTT
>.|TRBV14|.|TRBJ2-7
CASTGWRGEQYF
TGTGCCAGCACAGGGTGGAGAGGCGAGCAGTACTTC
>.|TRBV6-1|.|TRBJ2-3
CASSKTSTDTQYF
TGTGCCAGCAGTAAAACTAGCACAGATACGCAGTATTTT
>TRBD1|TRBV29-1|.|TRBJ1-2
CSVERQGGDGGYTF
TGCAGCGTTGAACGCCAGGGGGGGGATGGTGGCTACACCTTC
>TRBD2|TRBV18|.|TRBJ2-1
CASSLGTRDEQFF
TGTGCCAGCTCACTCGGGACTAGGGATGAGCAGTTCTTC
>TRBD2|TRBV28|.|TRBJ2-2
CASSVFRDYKSTGELFF
TGTGCCAGCAGTGTATTTCGGGACTACAAAAGCACCGGGGAGCTGTTTTTT
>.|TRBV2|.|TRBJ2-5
CASIRDYYRGGGETQYF
TGTGCCAGCATCCGTGATTACTACCGGGGAGGGGGGGAGACCCAGTACTTC
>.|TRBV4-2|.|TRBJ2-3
CASSQDFPTTDTQYF
TGTGCCAGCAGCCAAGATTTCCCGACCACAGATACGCAGTATTTT
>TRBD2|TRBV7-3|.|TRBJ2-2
CASSLYPLWTSGSMYTGELFF
TGTGCCAGCAGCTTATACCCCCTCTGGACTAGCGGGAGTATGTACACCGGGGAGCTGTTTTTT
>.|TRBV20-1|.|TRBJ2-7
CSVPGQLEQYF
TGCAGTGTCCCGGGCCAACTCGAGCAGTACTTC
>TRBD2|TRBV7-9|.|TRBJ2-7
CASSFPGGGDKNEQYF
TGTGCCAGCAGCTTCCCCGGGGGGGGCGATAAAAACGAGCAGTACTTC
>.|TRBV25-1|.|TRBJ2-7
CASSETGRMNEQYF
TGTGCCAGCAGTGAAACCGGGCGGATGAACGAGCAGTACTTC
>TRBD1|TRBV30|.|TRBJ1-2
CAWTYTGQVVVGYTF
TGTGCCTGGACCTACACCGGACAGGTGGTTGTTGGCTACACCTTC
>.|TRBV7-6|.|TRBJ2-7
CASSLALGGAYEQYF
TGTGCCAGCAGCTTAGCATTAGGGGGGGCCTACGAGCAGTACTTC
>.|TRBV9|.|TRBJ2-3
CASSAKIEAQTTQYF
TGTGCCAGCAGCGCCAAAATTGAGGCGCAAACTACGCAGTATTTT
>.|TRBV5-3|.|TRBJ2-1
CARSFTVRLSNEQFF
TGTGCCAGAAGCTTCACGGTTCGACTGAGCAATGAGCAGTTCTTC
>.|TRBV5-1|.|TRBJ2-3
CASRTESLRDTQYF
TGCGCCAGTCGGACCGAGAGCCTAAGGGATACGCAGTATTTT
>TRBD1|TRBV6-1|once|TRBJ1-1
CASSEIKGAGNTEAFF
TGTGCCAGCAGTGAAATTAAGGGGGCAGGGAACACTGAAGCTTTCTTT
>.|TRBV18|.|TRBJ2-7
CASSRQADSYEQYF
TGTGCCAGCTCACGTCAGGCTGACTCCTACGAGCAGTACTTC
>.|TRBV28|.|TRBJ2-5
CASSLETQYF
TGTGCCAGCAGTTTGGAGACCCAGTACTTC
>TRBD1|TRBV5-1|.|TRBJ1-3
CASSFGTGGARGNTIYF
TGCGCCAGCAGCTTTGGGACAGGGGGCGCCCGGGGAAACACCATATATTTT
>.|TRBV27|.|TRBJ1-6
CASSLSGQDNSPLHF
TGTGCCAGCAGTTTATCGGGCCAGGATAATTCACCCCTCCACTTT
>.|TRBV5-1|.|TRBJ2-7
CASSLETHEQYF
TGCGCCAGCAGCTTGGAGACCCACGAGCAGTACTTC
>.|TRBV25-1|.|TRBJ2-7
CASRGFSYEQYF
TGTGCCAGCAGGGGCTTTTCCTACGAGCAGTACTTC
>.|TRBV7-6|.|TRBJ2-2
CASSLYVDTGELFF
TGTGCCAGCAGCTTGTACGTGGACACCGGGGAGCTGTTTTTT
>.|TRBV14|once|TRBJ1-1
CASSQPVVTMNTEAFF
TGTGCCAGCAGCCAACCCGTTGTGACCATGAACACTGAAGCTTTCTTT
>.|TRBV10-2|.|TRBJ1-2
CASSEFSDRRDGYTF
TGCGCCAGCAGTGAGTTCTCCGACAGGAGAGATGGCTACACCTTC
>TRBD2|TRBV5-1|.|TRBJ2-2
CASSLAPAGELGELFF
TGCGCCAGCAGCTTGGCCCCAGCGGGAGAGCTCGGGGAGCTGTTTTTT